The subject of this entry is one T cell receptor (beta chain). This record belongs to a study of blood T cells in healthy people across ages. For the second PCR, which ran for roughly 7 to 11 cycles, a sample-barcoded 5' primer and a J-beta primer mix were used. A single record per CDR3 protein comes from TCRdb applying MiXCR to the 5' RACE reads. The table includes around 280,000 distinct CDR3 sequences, less than 30% detected once. The CDR3 sequence is 14 residues long. Unmatched junction bases numbered 14, after V lost 8 bases and J lost 9 bases. CDR1 MNHEY and CDR2 SVGEGT come from the germline V gene.

This chain uses TRBV6-2 or TRBV6-3 with TRBJ1-1, with 8 bases that match TRBD1. The material sequenced was blood. The clonotype comes from a woman in her seventies in good health. The CDR3 loop reads CASLRGRQGIKAFF. The CDR3 coding sequence is TGTGCCAGCTTACGGGGGAGACAGGGGATTAAAGCTTTCTTT.